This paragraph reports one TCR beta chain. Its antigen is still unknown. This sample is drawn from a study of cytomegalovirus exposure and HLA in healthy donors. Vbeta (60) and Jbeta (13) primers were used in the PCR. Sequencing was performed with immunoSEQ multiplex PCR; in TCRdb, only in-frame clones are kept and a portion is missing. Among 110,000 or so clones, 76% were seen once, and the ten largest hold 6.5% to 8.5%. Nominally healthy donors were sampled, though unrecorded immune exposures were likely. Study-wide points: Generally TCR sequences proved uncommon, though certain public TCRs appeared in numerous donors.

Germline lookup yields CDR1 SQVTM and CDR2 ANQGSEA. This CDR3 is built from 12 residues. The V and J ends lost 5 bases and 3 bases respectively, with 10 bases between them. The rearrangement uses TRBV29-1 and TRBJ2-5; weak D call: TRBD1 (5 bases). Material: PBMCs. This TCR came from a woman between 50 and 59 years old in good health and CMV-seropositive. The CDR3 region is CSVPGREETQYF. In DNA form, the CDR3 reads TGCAGCGTTCCCGGCAGGGAAGAGACCCAGTACTTC.